This T cell receptor (beta chain) was obtained from a study of spatial heterogeneity in lung cancer (dated by TCRdb to 2018 to 2020). About the full investigation: Beta-chain transcripts were consistently detected in greater numbers than alpha-chain transcripts, which likely reflects a higher abundance of beta-chain transcripts. A strong correlation was found between TCR transcript counts in tumor regions and a T cell transcriptional module score from matched bulk RNA-seq. In the raw uncorrected reads, each unique combination of TCR and UMI appeared more than ten times on average. The study quantitatively compared TCR alpha and beta repertoires across multiple tumor regions, matched nontumor lung and blood in non-small cell lung cancer. Nonsynonymous mutation counts, determined by whole-exome sequencing of tumor tissue, were related to TCR repertoire features. At surgery, both alpha and beta chains were TCR-sequenced in approximately 210 tumor regions, fewer than 85 matched nontumor lung samples and a few dozen PBMC samples.

The library was made by 5' RACE. Sequencing used a NextSeq 500. To allow correction of PCR and sequencing errors, the TCR library protocol tagged every TCR cDNA molecule with a unique molecular identifier. Processing in the source paper ran as follows. Decombinator tools were used for TCR identification, UMI-based error correction and CDR3 extraction. TCRs above a frequency of 2 per 1,000, corresponding to the top 1% of the tumor frequency distribution, were defined as expanded. Expanded tumor TCRs were classed as regional if statistically deemed absent (corrected P<0.05) from at least one tumor region, otherwise ubiquitous. Renyi diversity was calculated using the R vegan package after each repertoire was subsampled 100 times to 5,000 TCRs. To build CDR3 similarity networks, amino acid triplet string-kernel similarity was used, and CDR3s were connected when their pairwise similarity was above 0.82. TCRdb itself trimmed the public reads at Q25 with fastp, ran MiXCR and retained productive beta chains. Identical CDR3 protein sequences are pooled into one entry, listed with their most common genes and DNA. Here the V and J calls rest on TCRdb's processing, not on the authors' analysis. Present in this sample are 9,000 to 10,000 distinct CDR3 sequences, approximately 6.3% of which were seen just once. About 7.1% of the sample lies in the top ten.

The meaning of the sample's time point label: sample taken at primary tumor resection. The donors were about 65 patients from the lung TRACERx cohort who had early-stage, untreated non-small cell lung cancer. For TCR sequencing, whole RNA was extracted from tumor and nontumor lung tissue, or from cryopreserved PBMC samples, and no cell sorting was done. Only patients with enough RNA available from two or more tumor regions were chosen for TCR sequencing. Before selection, tumor and adjacent nontumor lung specimens were reviewed by a lung pathologist. What the research found in general, with its limitations: TCR-seq coverage of tumor T cells was estimated at only roughly 7.7% for alpha chains and more than 11% for beta chains. The number of expanded intratumoral alpha and beta TCRs correlated with the tumor nonsynonymous mutation count. The count of ubiquitous expanded TCRs correlated with the count of ubiquitous nonsynonymous mutations, and the count of regional expanded TCRs correlated with the count of regional nonsynonymous mutations. Additional single-cell paired TCR alpha and beta sequencing was considered necessary to confirm, at a functional level, the hypothesis that regional TCRs recognize regional mutations.

Taken from the germline V gene, the CDR1 and CDR2 loops are SGHTA and FQGNSA. The V end gives up 1 base and the J end 7 bases, leaving 13 bases in the junction not matched to a gene. The CDR3 runs 19 residues from the cysteine to the phenylalanine. Only the CDR3 portion is preserved as DNA: 57 bases, with reading frame beginning at the first base. This clonotype was seen many times. The antigen this receptor binds is unknown. Within one base of it there is no much larger clone, and no base qualities were kept. The receptor's source is a female donor with early-stage non-small cell lung cancer. The material sequenced was lung tumor tissue, taken at surgery. The rearrangement joined TRBV7-2 to TRBJ2-2; TRBD2 aligns with 12 central bases. The CDR3 reads CASSLVASGRAGLVGELFF. DNA sequence: TGTGCCAGCAGCTTAGTCGCTAGCGGGAGGGCCGGGTTAGTCGGGGAGCTGTTTTTT.